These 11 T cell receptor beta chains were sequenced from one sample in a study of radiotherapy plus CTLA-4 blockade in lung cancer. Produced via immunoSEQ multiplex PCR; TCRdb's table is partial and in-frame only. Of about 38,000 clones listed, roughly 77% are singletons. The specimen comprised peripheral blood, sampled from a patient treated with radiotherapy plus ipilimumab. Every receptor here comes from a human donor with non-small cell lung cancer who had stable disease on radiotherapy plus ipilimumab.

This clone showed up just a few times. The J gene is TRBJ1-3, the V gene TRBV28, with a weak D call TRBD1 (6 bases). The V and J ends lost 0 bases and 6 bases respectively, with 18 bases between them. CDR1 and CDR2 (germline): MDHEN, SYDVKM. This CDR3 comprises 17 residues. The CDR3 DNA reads TGTGCCAGCAGTTTATGGGTCGCGGGACAATCCAAAAACACCATATATTTT. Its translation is CASSLWVAGQSKNTIYF.

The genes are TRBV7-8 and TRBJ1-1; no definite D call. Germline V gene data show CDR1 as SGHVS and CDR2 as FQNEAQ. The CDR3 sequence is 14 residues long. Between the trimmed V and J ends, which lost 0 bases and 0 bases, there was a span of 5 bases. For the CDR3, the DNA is TGTGCCAGCAGCTTAGCGGGCATGAACACTGAAGCTTTCTTT. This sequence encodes CASSLAGMNTEAFF.

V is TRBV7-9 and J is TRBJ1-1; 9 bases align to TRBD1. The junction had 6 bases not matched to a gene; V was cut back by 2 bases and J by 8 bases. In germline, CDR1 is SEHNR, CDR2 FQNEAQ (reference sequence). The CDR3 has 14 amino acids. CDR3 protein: CASSLTWTGEEAFF. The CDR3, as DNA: TGTGCCAGCAGCTTAACGTGGACAGGGGAAGAAGCTTTCTTT. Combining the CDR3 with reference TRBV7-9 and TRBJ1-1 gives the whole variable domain DTGVSQNPRHKITKRGQNVTFRCDPISEHNRLYWYRQTLGQGPEFLTYFQNEAQLEKSRLLSDRFSAERPKGSFSTLEIQRTEQGDSAMYLCASSLTWTGEEAFFGQGTRLTVV.

The CDR3 DNA reads as TGTGCCAGCAAGGACAGGGCTGGAAACACCATATATTTT. Protein product: CASKDRAGNTIYF. This rearrangement joins TRBV2 to TRBJ1-3; 8 bases align to TRBD1. The V segment lost 7 bases and the J segment 2 bases; nucleotides outside the gene matches: 1. Per germline, CDR1 SNHLY and CDR2 FYNNEI. CDR3 length equals 13 residues.

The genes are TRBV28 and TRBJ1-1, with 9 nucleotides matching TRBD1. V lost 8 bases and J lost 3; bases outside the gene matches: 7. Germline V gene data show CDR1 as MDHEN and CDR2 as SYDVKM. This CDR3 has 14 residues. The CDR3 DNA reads TGTGCCAGCCTAACCCGGGACAGGGACACTGAAGCTTTCTTT. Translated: CASLTRDRDTEAFF.

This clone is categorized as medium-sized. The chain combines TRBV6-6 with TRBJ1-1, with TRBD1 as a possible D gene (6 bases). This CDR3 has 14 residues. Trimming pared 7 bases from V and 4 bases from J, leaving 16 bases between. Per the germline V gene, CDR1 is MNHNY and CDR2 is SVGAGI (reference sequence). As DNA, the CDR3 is TGTGCCAGCATCCCGGACAGACCTATCACTGAAGCTTTCTTT. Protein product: CASIPDRPITEAFF.

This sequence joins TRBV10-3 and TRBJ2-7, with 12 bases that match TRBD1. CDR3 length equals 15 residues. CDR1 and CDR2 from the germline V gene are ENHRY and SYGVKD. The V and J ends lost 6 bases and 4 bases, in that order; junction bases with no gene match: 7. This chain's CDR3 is CAIRLGQGAMYEQYF. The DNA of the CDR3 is TGTGCCATCAGGTTGGGACAGGGGGCGATGTACGAGCAGTACTTC.

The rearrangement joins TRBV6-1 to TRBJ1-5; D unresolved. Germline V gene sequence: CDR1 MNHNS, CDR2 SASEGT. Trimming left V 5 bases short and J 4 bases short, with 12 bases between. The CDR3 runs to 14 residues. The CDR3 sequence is CASSQSTKNQPQHF. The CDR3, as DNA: TGTGCCAGCAGTCAATCGACGAAGAATCAGCCCCAGCATTTT.

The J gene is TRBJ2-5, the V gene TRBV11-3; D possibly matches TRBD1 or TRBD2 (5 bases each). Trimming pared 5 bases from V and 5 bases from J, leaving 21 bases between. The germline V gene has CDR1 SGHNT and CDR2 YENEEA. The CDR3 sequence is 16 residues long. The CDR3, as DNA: TGTGCCAGCAGCGCCCGGAGTTCGGGGCTGGGCGAGACCCAGTACTTC. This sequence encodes CASSARSSGLGETQYF.

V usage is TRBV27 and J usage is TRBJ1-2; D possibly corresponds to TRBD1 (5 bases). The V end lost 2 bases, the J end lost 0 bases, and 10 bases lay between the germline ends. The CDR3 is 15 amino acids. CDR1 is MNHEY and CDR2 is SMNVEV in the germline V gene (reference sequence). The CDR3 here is CASSLTGGTNYGYTF. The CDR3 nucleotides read TGTGCCAGCAGTTTAACAGGAGGCACTAACTATGGCTACACCTTC.

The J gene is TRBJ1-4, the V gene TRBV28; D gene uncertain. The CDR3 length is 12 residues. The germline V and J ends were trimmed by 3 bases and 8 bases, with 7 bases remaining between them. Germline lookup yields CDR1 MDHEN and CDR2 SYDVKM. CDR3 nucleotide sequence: TGTGCCAGCAGTTTCGGTGGGGAAAAACTGTTTTTT. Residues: CASSFGGEKLFF.